This TCR beta chain appears in the sequencing data of a study of response to subunit inactivated influenza vaccine. As regards this clonotype: The antigen remains unidentified.

In TCRdb, the RT-PCR reads were re-called with MiXCR into one record per CDR3 protein. Of roughly 570,000 distinct CDR3 sequences in the sample, about an eighth were seen once. Study findings and constraints: T cells newly recruited by each seasonal influenza vaccination are few, the authors suggested.

The specimen comprised PBMCs from blood, sampled roughly 46 days after vaccination. The source of this sequence is a man aged 45-60 years who received an inactivated influenza vaccine.

CDR3 DNA: TGTGCCAGCAGAGACAGGGATAACACCGGGGAGCTGTTTTTT. The encoded protein is CASRDRDNTGELFF. The genes are TRBV12-3 or TRBV12-4 and TRBJ2-2; 7 nucleotides line up with TRBD1. V was clipped by 6 bases and J by 2 bases; unmatched bases: 3. This CDR3 contains 14 residues.